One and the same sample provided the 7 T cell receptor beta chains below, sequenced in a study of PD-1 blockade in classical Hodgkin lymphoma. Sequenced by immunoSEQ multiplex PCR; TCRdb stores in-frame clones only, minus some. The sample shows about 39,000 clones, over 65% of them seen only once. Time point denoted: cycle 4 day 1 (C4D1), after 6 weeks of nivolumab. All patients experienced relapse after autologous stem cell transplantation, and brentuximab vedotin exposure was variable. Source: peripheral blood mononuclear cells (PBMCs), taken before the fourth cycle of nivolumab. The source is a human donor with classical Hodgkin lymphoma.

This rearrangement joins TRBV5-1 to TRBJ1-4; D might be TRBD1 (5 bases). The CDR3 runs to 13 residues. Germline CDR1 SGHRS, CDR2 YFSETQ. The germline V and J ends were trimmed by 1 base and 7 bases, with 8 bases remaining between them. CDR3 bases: TGCGCCAGCAGCTTGAGAGGGACTGAAAAACTGTTTTTT. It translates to CASSLRGTEKLFF.

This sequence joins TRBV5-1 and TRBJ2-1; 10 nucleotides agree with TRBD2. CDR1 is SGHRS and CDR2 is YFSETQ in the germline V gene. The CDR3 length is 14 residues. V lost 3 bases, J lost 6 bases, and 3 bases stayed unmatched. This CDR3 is CASSSGTSVNEQFF. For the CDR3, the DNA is TGCGCCAGCAGCTCCGGGACTAGCGTCAATGAGCAGTTCTTC.

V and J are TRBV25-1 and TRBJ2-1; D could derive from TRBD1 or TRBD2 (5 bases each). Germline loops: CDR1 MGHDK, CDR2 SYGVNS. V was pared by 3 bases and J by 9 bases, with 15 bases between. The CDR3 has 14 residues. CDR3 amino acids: CASSDGTVGVEQFF. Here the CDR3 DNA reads TGTGCCAGCAGTGATGGGACCGTGGGGGTTGAGCAGTTCTTC. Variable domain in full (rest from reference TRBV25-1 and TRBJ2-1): EADIYQTPRYLVIGTGKKITLECSQTMGHDKMYWYQQDPGMELHLIHYSYGVNSTEKGDLSSESTVSRIRTEHFPLTLESARPSHTSQYLCASSDGTVGVEQFFGPGTRLTVL.

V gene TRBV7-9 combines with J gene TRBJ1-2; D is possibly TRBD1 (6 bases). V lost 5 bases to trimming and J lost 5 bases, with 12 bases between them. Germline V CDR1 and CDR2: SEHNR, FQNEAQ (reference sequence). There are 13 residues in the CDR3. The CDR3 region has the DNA TGTGCCAGCAGCCCGTGGACAGTATATGGCTACACCTTC. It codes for CASSPWTVYGYTF.

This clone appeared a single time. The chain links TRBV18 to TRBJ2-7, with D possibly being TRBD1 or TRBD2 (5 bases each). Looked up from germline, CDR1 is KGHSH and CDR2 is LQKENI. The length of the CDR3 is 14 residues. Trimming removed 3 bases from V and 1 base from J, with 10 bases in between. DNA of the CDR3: TGTGCCAGCTCACCGGGGACCATTTCCTACGAGCAGTACTTC. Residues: CASSPGTISYEQYF.

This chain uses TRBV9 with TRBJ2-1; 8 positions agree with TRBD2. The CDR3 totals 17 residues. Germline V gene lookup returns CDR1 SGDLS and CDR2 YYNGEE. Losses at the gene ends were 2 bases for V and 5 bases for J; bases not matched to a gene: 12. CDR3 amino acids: CASSVSLISGKNNEQFF. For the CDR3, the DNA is TGTGCCAGCAGCGTTAGCCTCATTAGCGGGAAAAACAATGAGCAGTTCTTC.

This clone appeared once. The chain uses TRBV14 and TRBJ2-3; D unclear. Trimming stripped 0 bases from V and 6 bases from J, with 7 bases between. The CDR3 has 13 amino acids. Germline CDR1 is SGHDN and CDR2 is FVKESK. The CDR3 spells CASSQDLGDTQYF. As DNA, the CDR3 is TGTGCCAGCAGCCAAGATCTAGGGGATACGCAGTATTTT.